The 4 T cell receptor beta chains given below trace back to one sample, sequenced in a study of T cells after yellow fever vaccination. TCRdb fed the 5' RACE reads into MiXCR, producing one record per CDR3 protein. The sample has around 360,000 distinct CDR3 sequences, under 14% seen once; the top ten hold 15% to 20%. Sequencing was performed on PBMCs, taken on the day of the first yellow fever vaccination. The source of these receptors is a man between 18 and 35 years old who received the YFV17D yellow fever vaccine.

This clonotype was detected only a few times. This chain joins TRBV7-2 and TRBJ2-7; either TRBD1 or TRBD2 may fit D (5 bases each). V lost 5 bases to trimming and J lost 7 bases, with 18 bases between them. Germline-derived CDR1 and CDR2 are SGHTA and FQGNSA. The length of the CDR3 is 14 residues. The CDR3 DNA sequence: TGTGCCAGCAGCGCCAGAGGGGTAGGAGGAGAGCAGTACTTC. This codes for CASSARGVGGEQYF.

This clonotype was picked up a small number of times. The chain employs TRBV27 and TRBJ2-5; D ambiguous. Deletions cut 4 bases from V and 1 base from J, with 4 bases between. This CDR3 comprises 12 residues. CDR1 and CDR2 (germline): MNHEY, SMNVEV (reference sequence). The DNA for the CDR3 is TGTGCCAGCAGTTCCAGCCAAGAGACCCAGTACTTC. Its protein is CASSSSQETQYF.

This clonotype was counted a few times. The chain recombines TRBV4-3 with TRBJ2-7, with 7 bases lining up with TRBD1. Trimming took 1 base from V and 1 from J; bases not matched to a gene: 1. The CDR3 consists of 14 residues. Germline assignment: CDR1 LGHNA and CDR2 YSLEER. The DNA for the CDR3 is TGCGCCAGCAGCCAAGGGGACAGATCCTACGAGCAGTACTTC. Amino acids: CASSQGDRSYEQYF.

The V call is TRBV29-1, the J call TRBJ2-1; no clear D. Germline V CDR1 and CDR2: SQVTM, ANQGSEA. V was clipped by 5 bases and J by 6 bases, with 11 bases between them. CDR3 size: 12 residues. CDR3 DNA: TGCAGCGTTTTTTTAACAACCAATGAGCAGTTCTTC. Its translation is CSVFLTTNEQFF.